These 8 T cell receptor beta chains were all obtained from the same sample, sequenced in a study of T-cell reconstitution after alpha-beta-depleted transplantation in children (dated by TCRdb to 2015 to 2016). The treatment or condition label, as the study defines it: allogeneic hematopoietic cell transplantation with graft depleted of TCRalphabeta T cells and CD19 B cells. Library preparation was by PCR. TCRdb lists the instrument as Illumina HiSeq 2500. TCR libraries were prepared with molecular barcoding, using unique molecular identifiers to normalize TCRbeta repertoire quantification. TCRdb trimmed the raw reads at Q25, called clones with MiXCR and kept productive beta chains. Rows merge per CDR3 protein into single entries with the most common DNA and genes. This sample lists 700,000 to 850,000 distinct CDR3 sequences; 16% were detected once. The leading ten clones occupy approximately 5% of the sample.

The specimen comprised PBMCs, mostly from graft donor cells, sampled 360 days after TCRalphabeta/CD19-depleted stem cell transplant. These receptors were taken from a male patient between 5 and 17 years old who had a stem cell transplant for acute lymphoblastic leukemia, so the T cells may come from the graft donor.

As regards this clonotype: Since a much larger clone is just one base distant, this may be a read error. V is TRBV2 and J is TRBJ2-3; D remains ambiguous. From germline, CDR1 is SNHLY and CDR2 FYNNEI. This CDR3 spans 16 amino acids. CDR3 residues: CASKIWGPTYTDTQNF. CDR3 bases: TGTGCCAGCAAGATCTGGGGTCCGACTTACACAGATACGCAGAATTTT.

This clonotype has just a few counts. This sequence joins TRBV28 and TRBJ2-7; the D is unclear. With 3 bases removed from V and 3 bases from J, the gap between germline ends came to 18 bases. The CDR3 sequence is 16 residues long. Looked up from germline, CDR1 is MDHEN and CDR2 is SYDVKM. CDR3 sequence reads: CASSFWEPILRYEQYF. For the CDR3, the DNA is TGTGCCAGCAGTTTTTGGGAACCAATCCTCCGCTACGAGCAGTACTTC.

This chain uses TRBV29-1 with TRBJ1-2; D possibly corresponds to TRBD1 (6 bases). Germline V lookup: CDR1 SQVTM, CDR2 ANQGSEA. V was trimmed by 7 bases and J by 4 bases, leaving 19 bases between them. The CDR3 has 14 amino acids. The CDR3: CSAGLGGTIYGYTF. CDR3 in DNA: TGCAGCGCGGGGTTGGGGGGCACAATCTATGGCTACACCTTC. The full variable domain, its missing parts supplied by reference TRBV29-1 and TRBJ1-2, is SAVISQKPSRDICQRGTSLTIQCQVDSQVTMMFWYRQQPGQSLTLIATANQGSEATYESGFVIDKFPISRPNLTFSTLTVSNMSPEDSSIYLCSAGLGGTIYGYTFGSGTRLTVV.

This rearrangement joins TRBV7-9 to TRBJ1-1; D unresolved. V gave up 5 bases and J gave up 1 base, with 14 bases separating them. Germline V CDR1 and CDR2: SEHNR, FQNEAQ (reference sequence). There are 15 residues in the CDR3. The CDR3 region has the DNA TGTGCCAGCAGCCGTGAGGCTGGGAGGAACACTGAAGCTTTCTTT. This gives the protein CASSREAGRNTEAFF.

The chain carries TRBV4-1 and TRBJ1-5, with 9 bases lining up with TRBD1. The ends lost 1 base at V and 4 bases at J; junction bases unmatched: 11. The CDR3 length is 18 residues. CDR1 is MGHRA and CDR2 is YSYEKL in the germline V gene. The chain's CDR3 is CASSQVGTGKTGNQPQHF. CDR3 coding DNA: TGCGCCAGCAGCCAAGTAGGGACAGGGAAAACGGGGAATCAGCCCCAGCATTTT.

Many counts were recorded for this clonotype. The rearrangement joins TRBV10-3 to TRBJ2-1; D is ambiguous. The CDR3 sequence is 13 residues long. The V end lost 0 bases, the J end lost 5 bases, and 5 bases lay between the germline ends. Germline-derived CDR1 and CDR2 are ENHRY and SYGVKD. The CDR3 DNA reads TGTGCCATCAGTGAGTCTACCGACAATGAGCAGTTCTTC. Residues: CAISESTDNEQFF.

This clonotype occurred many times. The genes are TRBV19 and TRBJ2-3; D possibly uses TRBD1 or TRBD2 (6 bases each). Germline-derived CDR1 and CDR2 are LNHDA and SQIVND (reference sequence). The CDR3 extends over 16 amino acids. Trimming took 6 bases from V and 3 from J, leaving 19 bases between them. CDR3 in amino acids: CASRPQRERGTDTQYF. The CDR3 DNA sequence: TGTGCCAGTAGGCCCCAACGGGAGAGGGGGACAGATACGCAGTATTTT.

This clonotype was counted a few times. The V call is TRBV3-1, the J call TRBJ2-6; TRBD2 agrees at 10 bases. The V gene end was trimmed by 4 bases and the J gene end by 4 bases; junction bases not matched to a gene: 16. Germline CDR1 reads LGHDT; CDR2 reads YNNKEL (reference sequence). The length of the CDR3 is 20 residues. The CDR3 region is CASSRDPSGRVLSGANVLTF. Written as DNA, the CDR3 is TGTGCCAGCAGCCGCGATCCTAGCGGGAGAGTTCTTTCCGGGGCCAACGTCCTGACTTTC.